The 27 T cell receptor beta chains below come from one sample, sequenced in a study of CD8+CD57+ T cells in acquired aplastic anemia. TCR beta VDJ and CDR3 profiling used genomic DNA as template. One entry per CDR3 protein, called by TCRdb with MiXCR from the reads. The sample lists about 160,000 distinct CDR3 sequences, approximately 43% seen once, with approximately 1% in the top ten. The specimen was sorted CD4+, CD8+, or CD8+CD57+ T cells (not recorded which) from PBMCs. Receptors originate from a human donor in good health.

V is TRBV7-3 and J is TRBJ2-3; TRBD2 matches 9 bases. CDR1 is SGHTA, CDR2 FQGTGA, per germline. V was pared by 4 bases and J by 3 bases, with 8 bases of the junction left unmatched. The CDR3 runs 16 residues. CDR3 residues: CASSSNLGLATDTQYF. CDR3 nucleotide sequence: TGTGCCAGCAGCTCCAACCTAGGACTAGCGACAGATACGCAGTATTTT.

At least ten counts were recorded for this clonotype. This chain connects TRBV20-1 to TRBJ1-3; unclear D gene. Germline loops: CDR1 DFQATT, CDR2 SNEGSKA (reference sequence). V was shortened by 0 bases and J by 0 bases, with 6 bases between the two germline ends. This CDR3 is built from 14 residues. The CDR3 here is CSARDTASGNTIYF. The CDR3 nucleotides are TGCAGTGCTAGAGACACGGCCTCTGGAAACACCATATATTTT.

The J gene is TRBJ2-7, the V gene TRBV11-2; 8 bases match TRBD2. Germline values: CDR1 SGHAT, CDR2 FQNNGV. The CDR3 runs 16 residues. The trim removed 3 bases at V and 4 bases at J, leaving 11 bases unmatched. DNA for the CDR3: TGTGCCAGCAGCTTGATTTTTGGCGGGGGGACGTACGAGCAGTACTTC. Its protein is CASSLIFGGGTYEQYF. The entire variable domain, with the rest obtained from reference TRBV11-2 and TRBJ2-7, is as follows: EAGVAQSPRYKIIEKRQSVAFWCNPISGHATLYWYQQILGQGPKLLIQFQNNGVVDDSQLPKDRFSAERLKGVDSTLKIQPAKLEDSAVYLCASSLIFGGGTYEQYFGPGTRLTVT.

V gene TRBV9 combines with J gene TRBJ1-2; no reliable D call. CDR3 length equals 15 residues. V was shortened by 1 base and J by 3 bases, with 13 bases between the two germline ends. Germline CDR1 is SGDLS and CDR2 is YYNGEE. CDR3 residues: CASSVSKGEYYGYTF. DNA for the CDR3: TGTGCCAGCAGCGTATCTAAGGGCGAATACTATGGCTACACCTTC.

This clonotype occurred many times. V usage is TRBV6-5 and J usage is TRBJ2-1; 12 bases fit TRBD2. V was pared by 1 base and J by 10 bases, with 2 bases of the junction left unmatched. Per the germline V gene, CDR1 is MNHEY and CDR2 is SVGAGI. This CDR3 is 14 amino acids long. The CDR3 DNA follows: TGTGCCAGCAGTTACTGGCTAGCGGGAGGGGAGCAGTTCTTC. Protein sequence: CASSYWLAGGEQFF.

This clonotype was seen many times. This chain links TRBV4-1 with TRBJ2-5, with 8 bases lining up with TRBD2. The junction had 9 bases not matched to a gene; V was cut back by 0 bases and J by 3 bases. Germline V CDR1 and CDR2: MGHRA, YSYEKL. The CDR3 sequence is 17 residues long. Written as DNA, the CDR3 is TGCGCCAGCAGCCAAGATGCCCAGCGGGGGCAAAAAGAGACCCAGTACTTC. The encoded protein is CASSQDAQRGQKETQYF.

This clonotype was detected only once. Without the conserved terminal phenylalanine or tryptophan, this CDR3 likely stems from a read error. In DNA form, the CDR3 reads TGTGCCGGCAATTACCCGGGACAGGGGTCATGGAACACTGAAGCTTTCTCT. Its translation is CAGNYPGQGSWNTEAFS. The rearrangement links TRBV2 to TRBJ1-1; 10 bases are shared with TRBD1. The V gene end was trimmed by 11 bases and the J gene end by 1 base; junction bases not matched to a gene: 16. Germline V gene sequence: CDR1 SNHLY, CDR2 FYNNEI. This CDR3 is 17 amino acids long.

This clonotype was picked up many times. The J gene is TRBJ1-3, the V gene TRBV4-3; D is ambiguous. Germline assignment: CDR1 LGHNA and CDR2 YSLEER. The CDR3 length is 13 residues. Between the trimmed V and J ends, which lost 2 bases and 3 bases, there was a span of 5 bases. DNA for the CDR3: TGCGCCAGCAGCCAACGAAGTGGAAACACCATATATTTT. This translates into CASSQRSGNTIYF.

This clonotype was detected many times. V is TRBV2 and J is TRBJ2-7, with 7 bases matching TRBD2. V shed 4 bases and J 6 bases; nucleotides not matched to a gene: 15. Per the germline V gene, CDR1 is SNHLY and CDR2 is FYNNEI. The CDR3 totals 16 residues. The DNA of the CDR3 is TGTGCCAGCAGTGCCGAGGGAGGCGGGAGTGGAGTCGAGCAGTACTTC. It yields the protein CASSAEGGGSGVEQYF.

About this clonotype: At one of its ends the junction is not consistent with the germline gene, which may arise from a read error. This sequence joins TRBV20-1 and TRBJ1-6, with TRBD1 identical over 7 bases. Germline-derived CDR1 and CDR2 are DFQATT and SNEGSKA (reference sequence). The CDR3 length is 17 residues. The CDR3 sequence: CSARDPGGTNYNPPLHF. The CDR3, as DNA: TGCAGTGCTAGAGATCCAGGGGGGACCAACTATAATCCACCCCTCCACTTT.

This clonotype was found a few times. Being one base from a much bigger clone, this may be a read error. This chain links TRBV14 with TRBJ1-1; no clear D. Germline loops: CDR1 SGHDN, CDR2 FVKESK. Trimming removed 3 bases at V and 1 base at J, with 3 bases between. The CDR3 is 12 amino acids. CDR3 in amino acids: CASSQWNTEAFF. CDR3 sequence (DNA): TGTGCCAGCAGCCAGTGGAACACTGAAGCTTTCTTT.

This clonotype appeared many times. V and J are TRBV10-3 and TRBJ1-1, with 12 bases identical to TRBD1. Germline CDR1 and CDR2: ENHRY and SYGVKD. V trimming: 11 bases; J trimming: 7 bases; junction bases outside the gene matches: 5. CDR3 length: 12 amino acids. The CDR3 here is CAVGTGGIEAFF. In nucleotides, the CDR3 is TGTGCCGTCGGGACAGGGGGCATTGAAGCTTTCTTT.

This chain links TRBV9 with TRBJ1-5, with D possibly being TRBD1 (6 bases). Per germline, CDR1 SGDLS and CDR2 YYNGEE. This CDR3 is 16 amino acids long. V was cut by 2 bases and J by 1 base, with 13 bases left in between. The CDR3 bases are TGTGCCAGCAGCGTCGACTGGGACACCAGCAATCAGCCCCAGCATTTT. Translating gives CASSVDWDTSNQPQHF.

This clonotype was detected once. The V and J genes are TRBV18 and TRBJ2-6; 11 nucleotides align to TRBD1. Germline loops: CDR1 KGHSH, CDR2 LQKENI. This CDR3 comprises 17 residues. V was pared by 6 bases and J by 3 bases, with 7 bases of the junction left unmatched. The CDR3: CASSPGQGGDGANVLTF. For the CDR3, the DNA is TGTGCCAGCTCTCCGGGACAGGGGGGAGATGGGGCCAACGTCCTGACTTTC.

This clonotype came up many times. The rearrangement uses TRBV11-3 and TRBJ2-5; the D gene could be TRBD1 or TRBD2 (5 bases each). There are 15 residues in the CDR3. The V gene lost 5 bases and the J gene lost 1 base, with 14 bases spanning the gap. Germline lookup yields CDR1 SGHNT and CDR2 YENEEA. As DNA, the CDR3 is TGTGCCAGCAGCCCCCACCTTGGGGGCCAAGAGACCCAGTACTTC. Protein sequence: CASSPHLGGQETQYF.

The V call is TRBV25-1, the J call TRBJ2-6; a possible D gene is TRBD1 (5 bases). This CDR3 spans 14 amino acids. In germline, CDR1 is MGHDK, CDR2 SYGVNS. Trimming pared 8 bases from V and 2 bases from J, leaving 10 bases between. The DNA of the CDR3 is TGTGCCAGCTCACCACAGGCTGGGGCCAACGTCCTGACTTTC. Translation: CASSPQAGANVLTF.

Of note for this clonotype: A clone one base away is much larger, so this may be a read error. The genes are TRBV12-3 or TRBV12-4 and TRBJ2-6, with D possibly being TRBD1 (6 bases). V gave up 7 bases and J gave up 13 bases, with 11 bases separating them. The CDR3 is 11 amino acids. The CDR3 bases are TGTGCCAGCATCGCCGACAGGGTCCTGACTTTC. This translates into CASIADRVLTF.

The J gene is TRBJ2-3, the V gene TRBV3-1; D not resolved. The CDR3 runs to 14 residues. Germline CDR1 reads LGHDT; CDR2 reads YNNKEL (reference sequence). V lost 3 bases and J lost 4, with 11 bases in between. Here the CDR3 reads CASSHPSPSDTQYF. The DNA of the CDR3 is TGTGCCAGCAGCCACCCCTCCCCCTCAGATACGCAGTATTTT.

This clonotype was counted once. V and J are TRBV19 and TRBJ2-5; 8 positions agree with TRBD2. CDR3 length equals 15 residues. The junction had 9 bases not matched to a gene; V was cut back by 4 bases and J by 5 bases. Germline-derived CDR1 and CDR2 are LNHDA and SQIVND (reference sequence). The chain's CDR3 is CASSTSPAGVETQYF. The CDR3 DNA sequence: TGTGCCAGTAGTACATCCCCAGCGGGAGTGGAGACCCAGTACTTC.

Concerning this clonotype itself: A clone one base away is much larger, so this may be a read error. The chain has TRBV9 and TRBJ1-1; D is undetermined. V dropped 5 bases and J dropped 4 bases, with 12 bases sitting between them. CDR1 SGDLS and CDR2 YYNGEE come from the germline V gene. This CDR3 is 13 amino acids long. The CDR3 nucleotides read TGTGCCAGCAGGAGGAGCGTGAGCACTGAAGCTTTCTTT. Its translation: CASRRSVSTEAFF.

This chain connects TRBV9 to TRBJ2-2; D not resolved. The CDR3 is 11 amino acids. Trimming shortened V by 5 bases and J by 8 bases, and 7 bases separated the two germline ends. From germline, CDR1 is SGDLS and CDR2 YYNGEE. The DNA for the CDR3 is TGTGCCAGCAGTTACGGAGGGGAGCTGTTTTTT. Encoded protein: CASSYGGELFF.

The table lists this clonotype with many counts. The chain couples TRBV10-3 to TRBJ2-1, with D unclear. The CDR3 has 12 residues. Germline V CDR1 and CDR2: ENHRY, SYGVKD. V gave up 7 bases and J gave up 8 bases, with 12 bases separating them. The CDR3 reads CAINAPGHEQFF. The CDR3 DNA sequence: TGTGCCATCAATGCGCCGGGCCATGAGCAGTTCTTC.

The J gene is TRBJ2-7, the V gene TRBV29-1; no definite D call. Germline V CDR1 and CDR2: SQVTM, ANQGSEA. Trimming left V 4 bases short and J 0 bases short, with 10 bases between. There are 13 residues in the CDR3. DNA for the CDR3: TGCAGCGTTGGTCTCCCCGTCTCCTACGAGCAGTACTTC. The encoded protein is CSVGLPVSYEQYF.

About this clonotype itself: An end of the junction does not agree with germline; a read error may underlie this. The chain employs TRBV20-1 and TRBJ2-1; D perhaps matches TRBD2 (6 bases). Germline CDR1 DFQATT, CDR2 SNEGSKA (reference sequence). The length of the CDR3 is 15 residues. CDR3 nucleotides: TGCAGTGCTAGCCCGTGGGGGGTGTGGAACAATGATCAGTTCTTC. It translates to CSASPWGVWNNDQFF.

This clonotype was seen at least ten times. The chain uses TRBV7-2 and TRBJ2-3; no clear D gene. V lost 0 bases, J lost 1 base, and 8 bases lay in between. The CDR3 extends over 15 amino acids. Germline V gene lookup returns CDR1 SGHTA and CDR2 FQGNSA. CDR3 in amino acids: CASSLAFDGTDTQYF. The CDR3 DNA is TGTGCCAGCAGCTTAGCATTCGACGGCACAGATACGCAGTATTTT.

A remark on this clonotype: This may be a read error, as it is one base from a much larger clone. The chain combines TRBV10-3 with TRBJ1-1; TRBD1 might be the D (5 bases). The V gene's germline CDR1 is ENHRY and CDR2 SYGVKD. The CDR3 runs to 15 residues. The V end lost 5 bases, the J end lost 1 base, and 14 bases lay between the germline ends. The CDR3 coding sequence is TGTGCCATCAGTCAAGGGACGCTGGGGAACACTGAAGCTTTCTTT. Translated: CAISQGTLGNTEAFF.

The rearrangement links TRBV29-1 to TRBJ1-4; D is unresolved. This CDR3 contains 12 residues. The V end was cut by 4 bases, the J end by 10 bases, with 13 bases between. Per germline, CDR1 SQVTM and CDR2 ANQGSEA. This chain's CDR3 is CSVGFGPGKLFF. The CDR3 region has the DNA TGCAGCGTTGGGTTTGGACCTGGAAAACTGTTTTTT.